Described below is a single TCR beta chain sequence and its context. Germline values: CDR1 SGHTA, CDR2 FQGNSA. The CDR3 is 15 amino acids. Deletions cut 1 base from V and 3 bases from J, with 13 bases between. Assay used: immunoSEQ multiplex PCR; TCRdb lists only in-frame clones, some missing. The data show about 81,000 clones, 70% to 90% seen once. This sample was taken from a study of blood T cell repertoires in COVID-19. Input material: peripheral blood. The chain has TRBV7-2 and TRBJ2-7; D might be TRBD1 (6 bases). The receptor was isolated from a woman older than 75 with acute or convalescent COVID-19. The CDR3 region is CASSLGDTRGYEQYF. The CDR3 nucleotides read TGTGCCAGCAGCTTAGGGGACACCCGGGGCTACGAGCAGTACTTC.